The 11 T cell receptor beta chains given below trace back to one sample, sequenced in a study of cytomegalovirus exposure and HLA in healthy donors. The study ran its PCR with 60 Vbeta and 13 Jbeta primers. Here immunoSEQ multiplex PCR was the method, and the copy in TCRdb shows in-frame clones only, minus some. This sample has about 110,000 clones, with around 73% found just once. Sequencing used PBMCs. The receptors were gathered from a woman aged 25 to 39 in good health and CMV-seropositive.

The chain recombines TRBV27 with TRBJ1-2; D gene uncertain. CDR3 length: 13 amino acids. The V end was cut by 6 bases, the J end by 4 bases, with 12 bases between. CDR1 is MNHEY, CDR2 SMNVEV, per germline (reference sequence). CDR3 sequence (DNA): TGTGCCAGCAGGCCCCGGGGTAGCTATGGCTACACCTTC. Protein product: CASRPRGSYGYTF.

CDR3 sequence: CASTQAPRGQETQYF. In DNA form, the CDR3 reads TGCGCCAGCACCCAAGCGCCCAGGGGACAAGAGACCCAGTACTTC. This chain uses TRBV5-1 with TRBJ2-5, with a weak D call TRBD1 (6 bases). CDR1 SGHRS and CDR2 YFSETQ come from the germline V gene. The CDR3 contains 15 residues. V shed 6 bases and J shed 2 bases, with 17 bases lying between them.

This clone was seen more than once but under ten times. This sequence joins TRBV7-9 and TRBJ2-3, with D hard to call. V was cut by 2 bases and J by 7 bases, with 10 bases left in between. The CDR3 is 13 residues long. From germline, CDR1 is SEHNR and CDR2 FQNEAQ (reference sequence). CDR3 nucleotides: TGTGCCAGCAGCTTATACGAGGCGAATACGCAGTATTTT. Protein sequence: CASSLYEANTQYF.

This chain links TRBV30 with TRBJ1-5; D is perhaps TRBD1 (6 bases). Looked up from germline, CDR1 is GTSNPN and CDR2 is SVGIG (reference sequence). The CDR3 contains 16 residues. The V and J ends lost 4 bases and 0 bases respectively, with 16 bases between them. This CDR3 reads CAWKKQGVDSNQPQHF. CDR3 nucleotide sequence: TGTGCCTGGAAGAAACAGGGTGTGGATAGCAATCAGCCCCAGCATTTT.

This clone turned up a few times. The chain joins TRBV7-9 to TRBJ1-4; 7 bases are a match to TRBD1. The germline V gene encodes CDR1 SEHNR and CDR2 FQNEAQ (reference sequence). V lost 6 bases to trimming and J lost 3 bases; unmatched junction nucleotides: 4. CDR3 size: 14 residues. Here the CDR3 DNA reads TGTGCCAGCAGGAAAGGGGGCCCTAATGAAAAACTGTTTTTT. This codes for CASRKGGPNEKLFF.

V gene TRBV18 combines with J gene TRBJ2-4; 12 bases map to TRBD2. Germline V gene sequence: CDR1 KGHSH, CDR2 LQKENI. The CDR3 runs 14 residues. The trim removed 6 bases at V and 7 bases at J, leaving 4 bases unmatched. The CDR3 nucleotides read TGTGCCAGCTCCCGGACTAGCGGGATTAACATTCAGTACTTC. Its protein is CASSRTSGINIQYF.

The chain recombines TRBV7-3 with TRBJ2-3, with TRBD2 identical over 9 bases. The CDR3 covers 16 residues. Germline V gene lookup returns CDR1 SGHTA and CDR2 FQGTGA. J lost 4 bases, V lost 5 bases, and 10 bases had no gene match. CDR3: CASSDPGGGDPDTQYF. CDR3 nucleotide sequence: TGTGCCAGCAGCGACCCTGGCGGGGGGGATCCAGATACGCAGTATTTT.

The chain uses TRBV7-3 and TRBJ2-5, with 9 bases fitting TRBD2. V was clipped by 5 bases and J by 3 bases; unmatched bases: 1. CDR3 length: 13 residues. Germline CDR1 is SGHTA and CDR2 is FQGTGA. This CDR3 is CASSRGGEETQYF. In DNA form, the CDR3 reads TGTGCCAGCAGCCGCGGGGGGGAAGAGACCCAGTACTTC.

The chain joins TRBV6-5 to TRBJ1-1, with 7 bases identical to TRBD1. The CDR3 extends over 15 amino acids. V lost 0 bases to trimming and J lost 3 bases; unmatched junction nucleotides: 4. The V gene's germline CDR1 is MNHEY and CDR2 SVGAGI. The CDR3 DNA is TGTGCCAGCAGTTACTCGAGTACAGGGGACACTGAAGCTTTCTTT. This sequence encodes CASSYSSTGDTEAFF.

The rearrangement links TRBV30 to TRBJ2-4; TRBD2 agrees at 10 bases. With 2 bases clipped from V and 3 bases from J, the junction kept 10 bases outside the gene matches. The CDR3 sequence is 17 residues long. CDR1 is GTSNPN, CDR2 SVGIG, per germline (reference sequence). CDR3 sequence: CAWSRSSGRAVKNIQYF. The CDR3 nucleotides read TGTGCCTGGAGTAGAAGCAGCGGGAGGGCTGTCAAAAACATTCAGTACTTC.

The CDR3 sequence is CACLPRSTNEKLFF. CDR3 in DNA: TGTGCCTGTCTTCCCCGTAGTACTAATGAAAAACTGTTTTTT. The chain uses TRBV30 and TRBJ1-4; D gene ambiguous. V lost 6 bases, J lost 2 bases, and 13 bases lay in between. This CDR3 region has 14 residues. The germline gives CDR1 GTSNPN, CDR2 SVGIG (reference sequence).